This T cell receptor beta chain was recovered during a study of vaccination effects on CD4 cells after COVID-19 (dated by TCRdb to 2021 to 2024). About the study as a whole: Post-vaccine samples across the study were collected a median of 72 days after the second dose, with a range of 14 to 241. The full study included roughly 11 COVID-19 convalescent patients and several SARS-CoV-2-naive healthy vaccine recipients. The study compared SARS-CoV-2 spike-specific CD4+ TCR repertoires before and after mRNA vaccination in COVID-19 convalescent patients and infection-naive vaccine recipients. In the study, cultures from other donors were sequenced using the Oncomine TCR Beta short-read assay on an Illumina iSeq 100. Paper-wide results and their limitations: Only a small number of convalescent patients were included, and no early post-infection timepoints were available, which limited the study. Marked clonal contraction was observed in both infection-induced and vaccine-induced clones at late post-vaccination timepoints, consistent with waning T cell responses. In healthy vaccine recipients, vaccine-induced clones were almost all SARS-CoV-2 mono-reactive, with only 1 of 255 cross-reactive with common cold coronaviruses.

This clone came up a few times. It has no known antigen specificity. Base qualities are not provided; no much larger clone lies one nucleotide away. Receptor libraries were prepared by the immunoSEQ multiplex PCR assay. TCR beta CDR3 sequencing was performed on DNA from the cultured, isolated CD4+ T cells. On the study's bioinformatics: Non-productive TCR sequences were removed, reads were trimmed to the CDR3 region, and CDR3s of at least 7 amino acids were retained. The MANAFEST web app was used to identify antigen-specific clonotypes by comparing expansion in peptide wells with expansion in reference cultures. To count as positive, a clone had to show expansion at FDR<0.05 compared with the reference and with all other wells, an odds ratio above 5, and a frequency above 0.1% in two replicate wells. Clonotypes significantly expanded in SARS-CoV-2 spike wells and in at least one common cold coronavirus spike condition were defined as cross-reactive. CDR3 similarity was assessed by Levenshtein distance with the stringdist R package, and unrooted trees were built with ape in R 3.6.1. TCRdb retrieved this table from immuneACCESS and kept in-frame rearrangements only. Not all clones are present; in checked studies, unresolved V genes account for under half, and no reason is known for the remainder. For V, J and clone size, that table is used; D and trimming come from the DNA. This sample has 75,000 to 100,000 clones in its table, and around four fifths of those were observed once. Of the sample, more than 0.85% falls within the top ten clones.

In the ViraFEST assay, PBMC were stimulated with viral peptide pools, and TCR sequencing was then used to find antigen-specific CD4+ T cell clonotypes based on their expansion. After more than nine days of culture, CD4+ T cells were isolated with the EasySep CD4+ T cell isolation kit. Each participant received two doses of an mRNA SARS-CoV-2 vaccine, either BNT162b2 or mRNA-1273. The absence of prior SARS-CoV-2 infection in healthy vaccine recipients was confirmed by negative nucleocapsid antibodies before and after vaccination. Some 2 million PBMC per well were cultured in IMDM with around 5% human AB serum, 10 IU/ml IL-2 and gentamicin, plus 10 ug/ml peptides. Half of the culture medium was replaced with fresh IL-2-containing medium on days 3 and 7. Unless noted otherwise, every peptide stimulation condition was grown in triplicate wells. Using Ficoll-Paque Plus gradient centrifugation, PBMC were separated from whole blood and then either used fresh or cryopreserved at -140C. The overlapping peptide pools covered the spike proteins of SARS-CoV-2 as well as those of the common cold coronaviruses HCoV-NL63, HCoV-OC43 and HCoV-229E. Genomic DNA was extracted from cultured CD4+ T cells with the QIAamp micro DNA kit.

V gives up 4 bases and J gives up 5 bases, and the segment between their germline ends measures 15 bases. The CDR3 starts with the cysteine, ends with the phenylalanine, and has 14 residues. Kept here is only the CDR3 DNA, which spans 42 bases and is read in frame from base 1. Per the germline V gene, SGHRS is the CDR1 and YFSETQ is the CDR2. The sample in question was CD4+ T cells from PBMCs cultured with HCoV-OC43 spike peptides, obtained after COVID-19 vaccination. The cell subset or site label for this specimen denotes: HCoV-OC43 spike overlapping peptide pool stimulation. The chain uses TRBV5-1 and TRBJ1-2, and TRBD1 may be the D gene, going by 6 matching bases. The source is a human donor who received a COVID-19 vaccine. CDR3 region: CASSGGQTGYGYTF. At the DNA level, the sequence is TGCGCCAGCAGCGGCGGCCAGACAGGTTATGGCTACACCTTC.